These 10 T cell receptor beta chains were sequenced from one sample in a study of breast tumors, draining lymph nodes, adjacent tissues. MiXCR, applied by TCRdb to the multiplex PCR reads, yields one record per CDR3 protein. In the table there are nearly 200,000 distinct CDR3 sequences, around a third of which are singletons. The lymph nodes were axillary draining lymph nodes from breast cancer patients. The material sequenced was axillary lymph node tissue. Every receptor here comes from a female donor with breast cancer. Some clones in this sample may be carry-over from other donors' samples.

This clonotype was counted once. The genes are TRBV11-1 and TRBJ2-1, with 10 bases that match TRBD2. Trimming removed 5 bases from V and 8 bases from J; junction bases left unmatched: 9. The CDR3 covers 15 residues. The germline V gene encodes CDR1 SGHAT and CDR2 FQDESV (reference sequence). DNA for the CDR3: TGTGCCAGCAGCGTTACTAGCGGGGTCTGGGATGAGCAGTTCTTC. Its protein product is CASSVTSGVWDEQFF.

Details on this clonotype: Given the absence of the conserved phenylalanine or tryptophan at the CDR3 end, a read error is likely. Because the CDR3's place on the DNA is in doubt, the DNA is left out and the CDR3 is given as listed by TCRdb. The rearrangement uses TRBV7-2 and TRBJ2-7; no check of the table's D call, TRBD2, against the DNA was made. Including both end residues, the CDR3 is 15 amino acids long. Looked up from germline, CDR1 is SGHTA and CDR2 is FQGNSA. The CDR3 here is CASSFSSGRANEQHL.

The CDR3 region is CASSSIQGAAGNTIYF. In nucleotides, the CDR3 is TGTGCCAGCAGCTCAATCCAGGGGGCCGCTGGAAACACCATATATTTT. This chain uses TRBV5-6 with TRBJ1-3; 8 bases align to TRBD1. Trimming cost V 3 bases and J 2 bases; bases outside gene matches: 7. This CDR3 is 16 amino acids long. Per germline, CDR1 SGHDT and CDR2 YYEEEE.

This clonotype was found many times. This chain uses TRBV6-1 with TRBJ1-5; 9 bases agree with TRBD1. V shed 6 bases, J shed 6 bases, and the junction held 9 bases outside the gene matches. This CDR3 spans 15 amino acids. Germline lookup yields CDR1 MNHNS and CDR2 SASEGT. CDR3 in DNA: TGTGCCAGCAGGTCGGGACAGGGAATCGTTCAGCCCCAGCATTTT. Residues: CASRSGQGIVQPQHF.

The sample holds many counts of this clonotype. The chain carries TRBV15 and TRBJ2-1; possible D gene TRBD2, 5 bases. Germline CDR1 reads LNHNV; CDR2 reads YYDKDF (reference sequence). The V end was cut by 5 bases, the J end by 9 bases, with 17 bases between. This CDR3 contains 14 residues. CDR3 in DNA: TGTGCCACCAGCGGGGATCTAGTAGAGGGTGAGCAGTTCTTC. This sequence encodes CATSGDLVEGEQFF.

This clonotype rates as medium-sized (0.01 to 0.1%). The chain uses TRBV2 and TRBJ1-5; no firm D call. Trimming removed 3 bases from V and 2 bases from J, with 5 bases in between. This CDR3 is 13 amino acids long. The germline CDR1 and CDR2 sequences are SNHLY and FYNNEI. The CDR3, as DNA: TGTGCCAGCAGTGACAGTGGCAATCAGCCCCAGCATTTT. This translates into CASSDSGNQPQHF.

V usage is TRBV12-3 or TRBV12-4 and J usage is TRBJ1-5, with 10 bases aligning to TRBD1. This CDR3 spans 19 amino acids. With 4 bases clipped from V and 2 bases from J, the junction kept 14 bases outside the gene matches. As DNA, the CDR3 is TGTGCCAGCAGTTCTCCCTTCCGGGACAGGGGTTTAGGCAATCAGCCCCAGCATTTT. Translation gives CASSSPFRDRGLGNQPQHF.

This clonotype was observed a few times. CDR3 nucleotide sequence: TGTGCCTGGAGTGTAGGGGCGGGAGGAGGGAATGAGCAGTTCTTC. Translation: CAWSVGAGGGNEQFF. The chain employs TRBV30 and TRBJ2-1; 8 bases map to TRBD2. Germline V gene lookup returns CDR1 GTSNPN and CDR2 SVGIG (reference sequence). This CDR3 comprises 15 residues. V lost 0 bases and J lost 7; bases outside the gene matches: 8.

This clonotype was seen at least ten times. V and J are TRBV12-3 or TRBV12-4 and TRBJ1-4; a weak D match, TRBD1 (5 bases). The CDR3 runs 15 residues. The V end lost 5 bases, the J end lost 1 base, and 11 bases lay between the germline ends. CDR3 nucleotides: TGTGCCAGCAGTAGACAGAGGGAAACTAATGAAAAACTGTTTTTT. Translated, it gives CASSRQRETNEKLFF.

The V call is TRBV9, the J call TRBJ1-4; maybe TRBD1 (6 bases). V dropped 3 bases and J dropped 8 bases, with 14 bases sitting between them. The CDR3 is 14 residues long. Germline CDR1 reads SGDLS; CDR2 reads YYNGEE. The CDR3 bases are TGTGCCAGCAGCGAGAGGGGGGCTGGGGAAAAACTGTTTTTT. It encodes CASSERGAGEKLFF. The full variable domain, completed using reference TRBV9 and TRBJ1-4, is DSGVTQTPKHLITATGQRVTLRCSPRSGDLSVYWYQQSLDQGLQFLIQYYNGEERAKGNILERFSAQQFPDLHSELNLSSLELGDSALYFCASSERGAGEKLFFGSGTQLSVL.